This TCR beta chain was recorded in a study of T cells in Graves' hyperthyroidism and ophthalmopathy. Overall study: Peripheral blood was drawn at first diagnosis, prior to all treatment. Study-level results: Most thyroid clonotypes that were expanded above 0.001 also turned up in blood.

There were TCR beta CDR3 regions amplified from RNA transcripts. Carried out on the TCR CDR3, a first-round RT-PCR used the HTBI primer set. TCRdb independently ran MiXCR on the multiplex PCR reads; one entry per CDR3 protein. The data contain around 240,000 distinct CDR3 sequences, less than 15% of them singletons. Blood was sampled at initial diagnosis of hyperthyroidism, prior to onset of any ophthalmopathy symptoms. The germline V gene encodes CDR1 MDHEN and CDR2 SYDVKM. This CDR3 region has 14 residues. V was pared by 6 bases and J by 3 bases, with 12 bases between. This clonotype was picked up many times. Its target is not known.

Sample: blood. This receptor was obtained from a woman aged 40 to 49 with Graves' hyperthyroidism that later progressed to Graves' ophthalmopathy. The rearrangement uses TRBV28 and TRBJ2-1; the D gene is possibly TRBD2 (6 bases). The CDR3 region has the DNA TGTGCCAGCAGACCGACTAGTAGCTACAATGAGCAGTTCTTC. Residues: CASRPTSSYNEQFF. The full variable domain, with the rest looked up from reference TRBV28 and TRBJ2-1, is DVKVTQSSRYLVKRTGEKVFLECVQDMDHENMFWYRQDPGLGLRLIYFSYDVKMKEKGDIPEGYSVSREKKERFSLILESASTNQTSMYLCASRPTSSYNEQFFGPGTRLTVL.